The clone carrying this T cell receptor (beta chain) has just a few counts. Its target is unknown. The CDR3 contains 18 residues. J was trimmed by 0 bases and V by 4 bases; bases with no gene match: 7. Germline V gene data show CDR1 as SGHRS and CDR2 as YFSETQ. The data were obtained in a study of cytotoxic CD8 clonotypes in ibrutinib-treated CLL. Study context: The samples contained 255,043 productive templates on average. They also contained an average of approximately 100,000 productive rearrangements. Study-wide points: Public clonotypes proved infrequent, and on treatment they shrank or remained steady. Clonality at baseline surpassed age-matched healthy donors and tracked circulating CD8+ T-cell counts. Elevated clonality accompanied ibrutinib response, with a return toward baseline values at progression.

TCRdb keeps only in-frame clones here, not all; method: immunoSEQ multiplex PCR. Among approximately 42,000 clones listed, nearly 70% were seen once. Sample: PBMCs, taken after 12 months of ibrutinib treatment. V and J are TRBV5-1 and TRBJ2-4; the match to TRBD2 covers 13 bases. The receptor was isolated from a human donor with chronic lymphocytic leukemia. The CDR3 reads CASSPGLAGILAKNIQYF. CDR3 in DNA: TGCGCCAGCAGCCCGGGACTAGCGGGGATACTAGCCAAAAACATTCAGTACTTC.